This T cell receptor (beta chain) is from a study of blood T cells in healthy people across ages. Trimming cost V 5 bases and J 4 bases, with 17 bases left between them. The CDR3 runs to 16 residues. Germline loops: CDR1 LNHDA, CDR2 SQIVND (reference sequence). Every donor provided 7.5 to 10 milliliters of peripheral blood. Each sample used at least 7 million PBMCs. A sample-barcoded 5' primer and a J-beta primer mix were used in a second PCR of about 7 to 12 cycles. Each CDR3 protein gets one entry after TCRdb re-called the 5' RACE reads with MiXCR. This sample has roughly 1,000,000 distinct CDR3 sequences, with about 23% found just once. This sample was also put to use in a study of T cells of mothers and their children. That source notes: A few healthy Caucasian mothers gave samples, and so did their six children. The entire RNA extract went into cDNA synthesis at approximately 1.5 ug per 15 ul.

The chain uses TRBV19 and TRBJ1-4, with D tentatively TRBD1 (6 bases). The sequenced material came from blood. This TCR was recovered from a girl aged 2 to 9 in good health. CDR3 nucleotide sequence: TGTGCCAGTAGTTCCACCGACAGGCGCTTTAATGAAAAACTGTTTTTT. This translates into CASSSTDRRFNEKLFF. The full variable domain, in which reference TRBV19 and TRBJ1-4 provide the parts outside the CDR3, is DGGITQSPKYLFRKEGQNVTLSCEQNLNHDAMYWYRQDPGQGLRLIYYSQIVNDFQKGDIAEGYSVSREKKESFPLTVTSAQKNPTAFYLCASSSTDRRFNEKLFFGSGTQLSVL.